The T cell receptor beta chain described here comes from a study of control samples from healthy donors and cancer patients. There are 14 residues in the CDR3. Germline V gene sequence: CDR1 MNHEY, CDR2 SVGAGI. Trimming left V 0 bases short and J 10 bases short, with 15 bases between. Measured with immunoSEQ multiplex PCR; TCRdb has only the in-frame clones, and not every one. Of 150,000 to 200,000 clones listed, around 92% are singletons. The receptor was derived from a middle-aged woman in good health. The chain joins TRBV6-5 to TRBJ1-1; no firm D call. The sequencing input was blood. CDR3 DNA sequence: TGTGCCAGCAGTTACTCGGCAGCAACTACGGGAGCTTTCTTT. Its translation: CASSYSAATTGAFF.